The text below deals with one T cell receptor (beta chain). This sample was taken from a study of blood T cell repertoires in COVID-19. Study information: From the United States, Italy and Spain came samples of acute and convalescent COVID-19. The cDNA or gDNA used as material had been derived from T cells, B-cell-depleted T cells, or PBMCs.

In the authors' methods: Researchers report that nucleated cell counts were estimated from reference gene primer amplification. The table came from immunoSEQ multiplex PCR; TCRdb's copy has only in-frame clones and leaves some out. V, J and clone size reflect that table, while D and trimming were determined from the DNA. The data contain about 160,000 clones, around 81% of them singletons. The CDR3 covers 18 residues. Germline assignment: CDR1 LNHDA and CDR2 SQIVND (reference sequence). After removal of 4 bases from V and 3 bases from J, the junction contained 9 bases not matched to a gene. Sequencing was carried out using peripheral blood. V and J are TRBV19 and TRBJ1-4; 12 bases match TRBD1. This receptor was taken from an older man who had recovered from COVID-19. This CDR3 is CASSKTGTGGIANEKLFF. The CDR3 DNA reads TGTGCCAGTAGTAAAACCGGGACAGGGGGCATAGCTAATGAAAAACTGTTTTTT.